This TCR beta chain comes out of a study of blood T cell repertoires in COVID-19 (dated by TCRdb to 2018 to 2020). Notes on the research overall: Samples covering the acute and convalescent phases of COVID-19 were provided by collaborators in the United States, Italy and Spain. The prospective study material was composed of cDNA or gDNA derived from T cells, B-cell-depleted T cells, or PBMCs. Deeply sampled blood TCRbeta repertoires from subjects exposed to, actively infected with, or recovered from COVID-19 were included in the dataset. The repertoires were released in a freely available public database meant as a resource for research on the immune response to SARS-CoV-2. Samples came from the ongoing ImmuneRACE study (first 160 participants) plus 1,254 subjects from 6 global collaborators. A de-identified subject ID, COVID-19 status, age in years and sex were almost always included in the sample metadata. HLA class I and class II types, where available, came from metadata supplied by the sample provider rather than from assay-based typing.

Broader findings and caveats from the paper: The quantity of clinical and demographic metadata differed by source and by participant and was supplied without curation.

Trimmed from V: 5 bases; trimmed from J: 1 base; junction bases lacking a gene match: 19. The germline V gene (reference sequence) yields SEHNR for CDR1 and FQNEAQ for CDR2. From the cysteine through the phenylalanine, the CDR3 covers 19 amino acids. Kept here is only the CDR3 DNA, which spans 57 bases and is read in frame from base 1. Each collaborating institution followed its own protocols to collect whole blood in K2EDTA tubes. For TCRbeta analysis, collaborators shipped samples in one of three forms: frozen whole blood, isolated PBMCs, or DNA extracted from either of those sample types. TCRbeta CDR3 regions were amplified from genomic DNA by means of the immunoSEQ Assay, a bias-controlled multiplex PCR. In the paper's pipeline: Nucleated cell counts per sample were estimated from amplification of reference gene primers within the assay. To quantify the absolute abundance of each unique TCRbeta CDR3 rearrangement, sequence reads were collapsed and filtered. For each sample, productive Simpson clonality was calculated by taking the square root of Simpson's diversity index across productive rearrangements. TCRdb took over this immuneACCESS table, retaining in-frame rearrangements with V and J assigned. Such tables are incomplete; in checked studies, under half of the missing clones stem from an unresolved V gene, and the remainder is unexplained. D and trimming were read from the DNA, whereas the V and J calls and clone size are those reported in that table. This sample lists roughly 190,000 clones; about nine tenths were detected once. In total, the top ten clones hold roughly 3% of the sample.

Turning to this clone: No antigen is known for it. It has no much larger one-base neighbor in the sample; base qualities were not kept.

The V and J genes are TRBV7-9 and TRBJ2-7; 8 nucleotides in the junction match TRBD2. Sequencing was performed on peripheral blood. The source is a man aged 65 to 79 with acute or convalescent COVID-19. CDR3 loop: CASSPRPGGGPRESYEQYF. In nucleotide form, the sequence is TGTGCCAGCAGCCCACGTCCCGGGGGGGGTCCAAGAGAGTCCTACGAGCAGTACTTC. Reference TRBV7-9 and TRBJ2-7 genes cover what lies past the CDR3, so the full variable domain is DTGVSQNPRHKITKRGQNVTFRCDPISEHNRLYWYRQTLGQGPEFLTYFQNEAQLEKSRLLSDRFSAERPKGSFSTLEIQRTEQGDSAMYLCASSPRPGGGPRESYEQYFGPGTRLTVT.